This T cell receptor (beta chain) was sequenced during a study of a mutant IDH1 vaccine in newly diagnosed glioma. About the study: The first vaccination came 4-6 weeks after radiotherapy alone, or with temozolomide cycles. General study points: Most patients, around 93%, showed vaccine-induced immune responses.

There are a few counts of this clone. Its antigen is unknown. V was pared by 3 bases and J by 4 bases, with 15 bases between. CDR1 and CDR2 from the germline V gene are SQVTM and ANQGSEA. This CDR3 region has 14 residues. Time point reported: week 47, end of study. With topical imiquimod, each dose of the vaccine consisted of 300 ug of mutant IDH1 20-mer peptide. Those who donated had recent WHO grade 3 or 4 IDH1-mutant, ATRX-lost astrocytomas. Here immunoSEQ multiplex PCR was the method, and the copy in TCRdb shows in-frame clones only, minus some. The sample lists some 62,000 clones, 80% to 85% seen once, with roughly 4% in the top ten.

The input for sequencing was PBMCs, taken from a glioma patient whose treatment included an IDH1 peptide vaccine. The chain joins TRBV29-1 to TRBJ1-1, with a weak D call TRBD1 (6 bases). This receptor was obtained from a man between 25 and 39 years old with glioma. The CDR3 sequence is CSVDSDRPSTEAFF. The CDR3 coding sequence is TGCAGCGTTGATTCTGACAGGCCGAGCACTGAAGCTTTCTTT.